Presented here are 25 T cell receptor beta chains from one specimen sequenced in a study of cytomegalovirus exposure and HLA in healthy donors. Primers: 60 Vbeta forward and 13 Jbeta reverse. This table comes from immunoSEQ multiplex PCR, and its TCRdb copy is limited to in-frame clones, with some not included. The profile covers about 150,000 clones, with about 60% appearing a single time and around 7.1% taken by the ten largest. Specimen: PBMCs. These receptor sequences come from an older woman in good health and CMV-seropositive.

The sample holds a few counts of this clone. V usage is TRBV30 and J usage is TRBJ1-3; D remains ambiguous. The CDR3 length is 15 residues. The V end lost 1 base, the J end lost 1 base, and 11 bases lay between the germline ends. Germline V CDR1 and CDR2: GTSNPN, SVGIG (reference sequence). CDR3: CAWSGLMSSGNTIYF. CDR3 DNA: TGTGCCTGGAGTGGACTTATGTCTTCTGGAAACACCATATATTTT.

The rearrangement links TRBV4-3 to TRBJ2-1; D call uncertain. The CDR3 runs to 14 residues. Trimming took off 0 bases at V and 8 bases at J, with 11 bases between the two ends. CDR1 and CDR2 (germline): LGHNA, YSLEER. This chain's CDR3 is CASSQDLEQYEQFF. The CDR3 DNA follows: TGCGCCAGCAGCCAAGATCTAGAGCAGTATGAGCAGTTCTTC.

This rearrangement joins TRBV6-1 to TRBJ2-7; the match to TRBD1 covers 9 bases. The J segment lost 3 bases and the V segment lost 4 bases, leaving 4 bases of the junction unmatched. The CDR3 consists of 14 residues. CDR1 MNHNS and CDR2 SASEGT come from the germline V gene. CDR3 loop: CASSVGTGNYEQYF. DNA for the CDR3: TGTGCCAGCAGTGTCGGGACAGGGAACTACGAGCAGTACTTC.

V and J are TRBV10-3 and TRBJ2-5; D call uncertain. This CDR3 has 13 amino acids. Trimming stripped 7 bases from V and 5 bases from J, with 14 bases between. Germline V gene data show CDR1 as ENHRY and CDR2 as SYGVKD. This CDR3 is CAIKRSGGETQYF. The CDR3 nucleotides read TGTGCCATCAAGAGGTCCGGTGGGGAGACCCAGTACTTC.

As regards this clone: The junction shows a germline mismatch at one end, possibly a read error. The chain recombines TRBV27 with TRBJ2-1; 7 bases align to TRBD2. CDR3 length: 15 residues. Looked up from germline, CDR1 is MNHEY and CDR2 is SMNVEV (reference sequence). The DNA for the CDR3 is TGTGCCAGCAATTTAGGGAGGGCCTTCTTCAATGAGCAGTTCTTC. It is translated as CASNLGRAFFNEQFF.

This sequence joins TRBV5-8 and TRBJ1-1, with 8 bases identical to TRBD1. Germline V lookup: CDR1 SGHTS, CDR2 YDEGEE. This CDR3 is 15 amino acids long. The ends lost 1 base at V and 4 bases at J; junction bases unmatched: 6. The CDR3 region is CASSLFETGVTEAFF. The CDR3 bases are TGTGCCAGCAGCTTGTTTGAGACAGGGGTCACTGAAGCTTTCTTT.

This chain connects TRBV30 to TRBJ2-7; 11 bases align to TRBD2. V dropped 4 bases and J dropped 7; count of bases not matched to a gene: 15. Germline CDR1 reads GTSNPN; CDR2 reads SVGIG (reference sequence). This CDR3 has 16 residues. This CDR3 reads CAWISKEASGGKEQYF. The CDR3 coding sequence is TGTGCCTGGATCTCTAAGGAGGCTAGCGGGGGGAAAGAGCAGTACTTC.

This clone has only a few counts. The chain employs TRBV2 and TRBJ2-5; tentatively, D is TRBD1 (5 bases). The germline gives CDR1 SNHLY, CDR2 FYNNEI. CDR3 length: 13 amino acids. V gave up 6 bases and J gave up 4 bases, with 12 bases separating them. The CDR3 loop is CASRFWQGETQYF. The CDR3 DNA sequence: TGTGCCAGCAGATTTTGGCAGGGAGAGACCCAGTACTTC.

CDR3 DNA: TGTGCCAGCGGTGGGGGACTATCGGGCCCCTACGAGCAGTACTTC. This translates into CASGGGLSGPYEQYF. The rearrangement uses TRBV6-6 and TRBJ2-7; TRBD2 aligns across 7 bases. V lost 8 bases to trimming and J lost 2 bases; unmatched junction nucleotides: 12. There are 15 residues in the CDR3. Germline values: CDR1 MNHNY, CDR2 SVGAGI (reference sequence).

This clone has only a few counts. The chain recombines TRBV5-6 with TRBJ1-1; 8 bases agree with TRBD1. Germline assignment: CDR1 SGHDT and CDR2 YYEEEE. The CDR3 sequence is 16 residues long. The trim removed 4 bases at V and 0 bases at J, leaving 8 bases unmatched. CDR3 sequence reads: CASSDGTGFMNTEAFF. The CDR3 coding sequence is TGTGCCAGCAGCGATGGGACAGGATTCATGAACACTGAAGCTTTCTTT.

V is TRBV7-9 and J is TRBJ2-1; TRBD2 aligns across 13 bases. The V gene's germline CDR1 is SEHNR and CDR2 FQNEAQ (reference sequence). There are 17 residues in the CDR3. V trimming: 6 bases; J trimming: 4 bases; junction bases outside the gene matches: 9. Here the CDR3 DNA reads TGTGCCAGCAGTTATTCCGGGACTAGCGGGGCGTACAATGAGCAGTTCTTC. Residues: CASSYSGTSGAYNEQFF.

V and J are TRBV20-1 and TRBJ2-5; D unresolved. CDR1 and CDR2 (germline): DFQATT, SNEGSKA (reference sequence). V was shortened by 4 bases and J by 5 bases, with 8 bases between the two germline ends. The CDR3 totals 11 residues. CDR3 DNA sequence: TGCAGTGCTACGAAGAGGGAGACCCAGTACTTC. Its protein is CSATKRETQYF.

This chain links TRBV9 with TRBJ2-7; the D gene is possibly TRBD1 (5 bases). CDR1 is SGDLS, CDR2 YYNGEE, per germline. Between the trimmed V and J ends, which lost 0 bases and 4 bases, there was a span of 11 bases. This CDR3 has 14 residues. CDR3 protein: CASSVGSKGYEQYF. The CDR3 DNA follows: TGTGCCAGCAGCGTAGGTAGTAAGGGGTACGAGCAGTACTTC. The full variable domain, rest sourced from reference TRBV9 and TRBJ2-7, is DSGVTQTPKHLITATGQRVTLRCSPRSGDLSVYWYQQSLDQGLQFLIQYYNGEERAKGNILERFSAQQFPDLHSELNLSSLELGDSALYFCASSVGSKGYEQYFGPGTRLTVT.

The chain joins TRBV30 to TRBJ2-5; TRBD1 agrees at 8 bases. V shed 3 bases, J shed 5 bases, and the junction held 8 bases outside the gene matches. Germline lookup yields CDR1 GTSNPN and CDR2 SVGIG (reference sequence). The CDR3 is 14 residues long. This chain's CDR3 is CAWSRGQGVETQYF. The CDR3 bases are TGTGCCTGGAGCCGTGGACAGGGAGTGGAGACCCAGTACTTC. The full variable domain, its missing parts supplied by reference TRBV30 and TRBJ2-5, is SQTIHQWPATLVQPVGSPLSLECTVEGTSNPNLYWYRQAAGRGLQLLFYSVGIGQISSEVPQNLSASRPQDRQFILSSKKLLLSDSGFYLCAWSRGQGVETQYFGPGTRLLVL.

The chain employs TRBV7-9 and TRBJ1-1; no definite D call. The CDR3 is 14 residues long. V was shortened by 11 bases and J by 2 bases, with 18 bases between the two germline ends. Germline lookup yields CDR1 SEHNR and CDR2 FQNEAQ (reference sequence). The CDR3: CACLPAGVNTEAFF. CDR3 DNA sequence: TGTGCCTGCCTCCCAGCCGGGGTCAACACTGAAGCTTTCTTT. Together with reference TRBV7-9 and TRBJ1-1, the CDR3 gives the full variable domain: DTGVSQNPRHKITKRGQNVTFRCDPISEHNRLYWYRQTLGQGPEFLTYFQNEAQLEKSRLLSDRFSAERPKGSFSTLEIQRTEQGDSAMYLCACLPAGVNTEAFFGQGTRLTVV.

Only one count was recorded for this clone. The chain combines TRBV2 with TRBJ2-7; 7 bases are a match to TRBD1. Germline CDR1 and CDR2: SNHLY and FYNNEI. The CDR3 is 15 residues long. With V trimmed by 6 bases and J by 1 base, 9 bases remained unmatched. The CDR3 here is CASSYGQAGSYEQYF. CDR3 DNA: TGTGCCAGCAGCTACGGACAGGCAGGTTCCTACGAGCAGTACTTC.

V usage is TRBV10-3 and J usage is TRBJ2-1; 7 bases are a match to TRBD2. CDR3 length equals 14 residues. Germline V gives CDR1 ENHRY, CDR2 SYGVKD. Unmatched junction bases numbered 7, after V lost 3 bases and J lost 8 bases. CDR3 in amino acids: CAISEKGRADEQFF. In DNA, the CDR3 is TGTGCCATCAGTGAAAAAGGGAGGGCCGATGAGCAGTTCTTC.

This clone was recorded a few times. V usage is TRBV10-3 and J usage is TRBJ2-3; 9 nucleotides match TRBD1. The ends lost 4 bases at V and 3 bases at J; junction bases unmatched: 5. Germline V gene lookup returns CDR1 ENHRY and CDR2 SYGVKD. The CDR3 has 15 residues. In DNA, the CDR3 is TGTGCCATCAGTGGGGGACAGGGAGCAACAGATACGCAGTATTTT. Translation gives CAISGGQGATDTQYF.

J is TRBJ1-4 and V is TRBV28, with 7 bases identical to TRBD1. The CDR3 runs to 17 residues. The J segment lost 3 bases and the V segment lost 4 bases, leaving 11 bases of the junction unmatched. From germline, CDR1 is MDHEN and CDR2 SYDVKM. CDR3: CASSSTRGGGANEKLFF. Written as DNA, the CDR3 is TGTGCCAGCAGTTCCACCAGAGGGGGCGGGGCTAATGAAAAACTGTTTTTT.

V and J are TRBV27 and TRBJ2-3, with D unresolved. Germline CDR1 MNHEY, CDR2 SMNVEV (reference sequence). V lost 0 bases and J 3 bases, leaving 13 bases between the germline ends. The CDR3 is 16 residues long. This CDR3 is CASSLSIVRATDTQYF. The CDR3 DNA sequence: TGTGCCAGCAGTTTATCGATAGTCCGAGCAACAGATACGCAGTATTTT.

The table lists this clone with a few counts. CDR3 DNA: TGTGCCAGCAGTTACTCAGGCGGGGACACTGAAGCTTTCTTT. It specifies CASSYSGGDTEAFF. The chain recombines TRBV6-5 with TRBJ1-1; D is ambiguous. CDR3 size: 14 residues. The V gene's germline CDR1 is MNHEY and CDR2 SVGAGI. The V gene lost 0 bases and the J gene lost 3 bases, with 8 bases spanning the gap.

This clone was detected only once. The CDR3 DNA is TGTGCCAGCAGTTTTCCTCGGGACAGGGTAGGATACGAGCAGTACTTC. Its protein product is CASSFPRDRVGYEQYF. The gene calls are TRBV28 and TRBJ2-7; TRBD1 matches at 9 bases. This CDR3 region has 16 residues. Germline CDR1 is MDHEN and CDR2 is SYDVKM. With V trimmed by 3 bases and J by 4 bases, 10 bases remained unmatched.

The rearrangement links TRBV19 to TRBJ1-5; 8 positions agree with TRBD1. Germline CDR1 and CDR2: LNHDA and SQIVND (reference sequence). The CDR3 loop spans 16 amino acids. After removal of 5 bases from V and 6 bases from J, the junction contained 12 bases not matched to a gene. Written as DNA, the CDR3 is TGTGCCAGTAGTCGAGGAGGACAGGGAGGGATTCAGCCCCAGCATTTT. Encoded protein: CASSRGGQGGIQPQHF.

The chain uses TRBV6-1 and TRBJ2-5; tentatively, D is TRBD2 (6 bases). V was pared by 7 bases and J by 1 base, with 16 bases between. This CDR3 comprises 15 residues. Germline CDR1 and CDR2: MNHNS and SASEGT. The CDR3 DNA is TGTGCCAGCACCCCCTGGGGCGGGATCCAAGAGACCCAGTACTTC. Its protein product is CASTPWGGIQETQYF.

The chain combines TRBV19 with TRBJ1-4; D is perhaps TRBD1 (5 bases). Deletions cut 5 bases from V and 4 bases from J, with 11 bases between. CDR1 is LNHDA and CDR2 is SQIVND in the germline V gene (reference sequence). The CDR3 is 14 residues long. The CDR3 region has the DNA TGTGCCAGTAGTGAAGACAGAATTAATGAAAAACTGTTTTTT. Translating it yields CASSEDRINEKLFF.